One sample yielded the 28 T cell receptor beta chains listed below, sequenced in a study of blood T cell repertoires in COVID-19. Sequenced by immunoSEQ multiplex PCR; TCRdb stores in-frame clones only, minus some. Of 400,000 or so clones in the sample, more than 70% are singletons; the top ten hold around 1.9%. The source material was PBMCs or T cells enriched from blood (not recorded which). All receptors come from a man aged 40-49 years in a cohort exposed to, infected with or recovered from COVID-19 (not recorded which).

The genes are TRBV3-1 (or the pseudogene TRBV3-2) and TRBJ2-1; D not certain. V lost 0 bases and J 2 bases, leaving 8 bases between the germline ends. CDR3 length: 15 residues. Germline V gene lookup returns CDR1 LGHDT and CDR2 YNNKEL (reference sequence). DNA for the CDR3: TGTGCCAGCAGCCAAGAGAGGCAGCCCTACAATGAGCAGTTCTTC. Protein: CASSQERQPYNEQFF.

This clone was seen only once. The chain recombines TRBV11-2 with TRBJ1-2; 9 nucleotides line up with TRBD1. The germline gives CDR1 SGHAT, CDR2 FQNNGV. J lost 2 bases, V lost 1 base, and 5 bases had no gene match. The CDR3 sequence is 16 residues long. The CDR3 region is CASSLAGTGHNYGYTF. CDR3 DNA sequence: TGTGCCAGCAGCTTAGCCGGGACAGGGCACAACTATGGCTACACCTTC.

The rearrangement links TRBV7-8 to TRBJ2-7; 12 nucleotides line up with TRBD1. Germline V gene data show CDR1 as SGHVS and CDR2 as FQNEAQ. With 5 bases clipped from V and 9 bases from J, the junction kept 14 bases outside the gene matches. The CDR3 has 16 residues. CDR3 protein: CASSLISGTGGSGQYF. CDR3 DNA sequence: TGTGCCAGCAGCCTAATCTCCGGGACAGGGGGCTCAGGGCAGTACTTC.

DNA for the CDR3: TGTGCCAGCAGCGTAGTGGGCGGGAGCTCCTACAATGAGCAGTTCTTC. It yields the protein CASSVVGGSSYNEQFF. The chain is built from TRBV9 and TRBJ2-1; TRBD2 matches at 7 bases. Germline loops: CDR1 SGDLS, CDR2 YYNGEE. V was clipped by 0 bases and J by 0 bases; unmatched bases: 3. The CDR3 loop spans 16 amino acids. Supplemented by reference TRBV9 and TRBJ2-1, the full variable domain reads DSGVTQTPKHLITATGQRVTLRCSPRSGDLSVYWYQQSLDQGLQFLIQYYNGEERAKGNILERFSAQQFPDLHSELNLSSLELGDSALYFCASSVVGGSSYNEQFFGPGTRLTVL.

The gene calls are TRBV9 and TRBJ1-4, with TRBD1 identical over 7 bases. The germline V gene encodes CDR1 SGDLS and CDR2 YYNGEE. Losses at the gene ends were 3 bases for V and 2 bases for J; bases not matched to a gene: 4. This CDR3 spans 15 amino acids. The CDR3: CASSATGATNEKLFF. The CDR3 DNA reads as TGTGCCAGCAGCGCCACAGGGGCGACTAATGAAAAACTGTTTTTT.

This rearrangement joins TRBV27 to TRBJ2-3; no definite D call. Trimming pared 2 bases from V and 1 base from J, leaving 10 bases between. The CDR3 totals 15 residues. Per the germline V gene, CDR1 is MNHEY and CDR2 is SMNVEV (reference sequence). CDR3 in amino acids: CASSLESRGTDTQYF. The CDR3 DNA sequence: TGTGCCAGCAGTTTAGAGTCGAGAGGCACAGATACGCAGTATTTT.

The rearrangement uses TRBV5-1 and TRBJ1-1; D gene uncertain. The V gene's germline CDR1 is SGHRS and CDR2 YFSETQ. The CDR3 is 14 amino acids. V was clipped by 5 bases and J by 5 bases, with 16 bases between them. CDR3 DNA: TGCGCCAGCAGGGATGTGACTATGGTAACTGAAGCTTTCTTT. Its translation: CASRDVTMVTEAFF.

This sequence joins TRBV5-1 and TRBJ1-2, with D maybe TRBD1 (5 bases). The V gene lost 4 bases and the J gene lost 7 bases, with 8 bases spanning the gap. Germline V gene lookup returns CDR1 SGHRS and CDR2 YFSETQ. This CDR3 spans 11 amino acids. As DNA, the CDR3 is TGCGCCAGCAGCCAGGGCCGTGGCTACACCTTC. It translates to CASSQGRGYTF.

This chain uses TRBV6-5 with TRBJ1-1, with D possibly being TRBD1 (5 bases). Deletions cut 5 bases from V and 1 base from J, with 11 bases between. Germline CDR1 is MNHEY and CDR2 is SVGAGI. This CDR3 has 14 amino acids. CDR3 region: CASSPIGANTEAFF. CDR3 DNA: TGTGCCAGCAGTCCCATAGGGGCGAACACTGAAGCTTTCTTT.

The chain carries TRBV7-9 and TRBJ2-2; tentative D call: TRBD2 (6 bases). The V and J ends lost 7 bases and 5 bases respectively, with 14 bases between them. The CDR3 consists of 14 residues. The germline V gene has CDR1 SEHNR and CDR2 FQNEAQ (reference sequence). CDR3 loop: CASTTIGRTGELFF. The CDR3 DNA is TGTGCCAGCACTACTATAGGGAGGACCGGGGAGCTGTTTTTT.

The rearrangement links TRBV19 to TRBJ2-5, with a weak D call TRBD1 (6 bases). The CDR3 is 14 amino acids. The V end was cut by 3 bases, the J end by 5 bases, with 13 bases between. The germline CDR1 and CDR2 sequences are LNHDA and SQIVND (reference sequence). The CDR3 protein is CASSIPGVHETQYF. The CDR3 nucleotides are TGTGCCAGTAGTATCCCAGGGGTCCATGAGACCCAGTACTTC.

The V gene is TRBV6-5, the J gene TRBJ1-6; 7 bases line up with TRBD1. The CDR3 runs to 14 residues. Trimming at V came to 7 bases and at J to 9 bases, leaving 9 bases not matched to a gene. From germline, CDR1 is MNHEY and CDR2 SVGAGI. DNA of the CDR3: TGTGCCAGCAAAGTACAGGGGTTAGGTTCACCCCTCCACTTT. Residues: CASKVQGLGSPLHF.

In DNA form, the CDR3 reads TGTGCCAGCAGCTTAAGTCAGGTTCTGGCAGATTCACCCCTCCACTTT. Protein sequence: CASSLSQVLADSPLHF. The chain links TRBV7-9 to TRBJ1-6; no clear D. CDR1 and CDR2 from the germline V gene are SEHNR and FQNEAQ (reference sequence). This CDR3 contains 16 residues. V was shortened by 2 bases and J by 8 bases, with 16 bases between the two germline ends.

The chain employs TRBV18 and TRBJ2-7; the D is unclear. CDR1 and CDR2 (germline): KGHSH, LQKENI. The length of the CDR3 is 15 residues. The germline V and J ends were trimmed by 3 bases and 3 bases, with 15 bases remaining between them. The CDR3 sequence: CASSPLGAGLYEQYF. CDR3 in DNA: TGTGCCAGCTCACCCCTGGGCGCCGGCCTCTACGAGCAGTACTTC.

This chain joins TRBV5-1 and TRBJ1-1; 9 positions agree with TRBD1. Unmatched junction bases numbered 7, after V lost 4 bases and J lost 3 bases. Per germline, CDR1 SGHRS and CDR2 YFSETQ. The CDR3 spans 15 residues. Here the CDR3 DNA reads TGCGCCAGCAGCCAGACAGGGGGTACGGACACTGAAGCTTTCTTT. This gives the protein CASSQTGGTDTEAFF. The full variable domain, rest sourced from reference TRBV5-1 and TRBJ1-1, is KAGVTQTPRYLIKTRGQQVTLSCSPISGHRSVSWYQQTPGQGLQFLFEYFSETQRNKGNFPGRFSGRQFSNSRSEMNVSTLELGDSALYLCASSQTGGTDTEAFFGQGTRLTVV.

This rearrangement joins TRBV20-1 to TRBJ1-2, with D unresolved. The CDR3 is 11 amino acids. The V gene lost 5 bases and the J gene lost 8 bases, with 12 bases spanning the gap. Germline values: CDR1 DFQATT, CDR2 SNEGSKA (reference sequence). The CDR3 coding sequence is TGCAGTGCTGGGAGCGCTGGGGGCTACACCTTC. Protein sequence: CSAGSAGGYTF.

The chain recombines TRBV4-2 with TRBJ2-2; D remains ambiguous. This CDR3 is built from 16 residues. In germline, CDR1 is LGHNA, CDR2 YNFKEQ. Trimming shortened V by 0 bases and J by 3 bases, and 11 bases separated the two germline ends. CDR3 in DNA: TGTGCCAGCAGCCAAGAGGTTGGCAGTCACACCGGGGAGCTGTTTTTT. Its protein product is CASSQEVGSHTGELFF.

The chain links TRBV7-2 to TRBJ1-5, with a possible D match to TRBD1 (6 bases). The CDR3 runs to 16 residues. Between the trimmed V and J ends, which lost 1 base and 9 bases, there was a span of 19 bases. Germline-derived CDR1 and CDR2 are SGHTA and FQGNSA. The CDR3 region is CASSLVGAAREWPQHF. The CDR3 region has the DNA TGTGCCAGCAGCTTAGTGGGGGCCGCTAGGGAATGGCCCCAGCATTTT.

This rearrangement joins TRBV19 to TRBJ2-7; 8 nucleotides agree with TRBD1. Germline V lookup: CDR1 LNHDA, CDR2 SQIVND (reference sequence). The CDR3 loop spans 15 amino acids. V shed 3 bases, J shed 1 base, and the junction held 5 bases outside the gene matches. CDR3 in amino acids: CASSISGTGSYEQYF. CDR3 bases: TGTGCCAGTAGTATTTCCGGGACAGGATCCTACGAGCAGTACTTC.

The chain is built from TRBV2 and TRBJ2-3; TRBD1 is a possible D gene (6 bases). V gave up 6 bases and J gave up 1 base, with 14 bases separating them. Germline loops: CDR1 SNHLY, CDR2 FYNNEI. The CDR3 loop spans 15 amino acids. CDR3 DNA: TGTGCCAGCAGCGTCACAGGGTACGGCACAGATACGCAGTATTTT. This gives the protein CASSVTGYGTDTQYF.

The chain recombines TRBV25-1 with TRBJ2-7; TRBD2 agrees at 7 bases. V lost 3 bases and J lost 4; bases outside the gene matches: 6. CDR1 is MGHDK, CDR2 SYGVNS, per germline. The CDR3 covers 14 residues. CDR3 nucleotide sequence: TGTGCCAGCAGTGACCCCGGGAGGTCTTACGAGCAGTACTTC. As protein: CASSDPGRSYEQYF.

Here the CDR3 reads CSASPLAGVLNNEQFF. The CDR3 bases are TGCAGTGCTAGTCCTCTAGCGGGAGTTTTAAACAATGAGCAGTTCTTC. The rearrangement uses TRBV20-1 and TRBJ2-1, with 10 bases lining up with TRBD2. CDR3 length equals 16 residues. Per the germline V gene, CDR1 is DFQATT and CDR2 is SNEGSKA (reference sequence). V dropped 3 bases and J dropped 5; count of bases not matched to a gene: 10.

The chain links TRBV6-1 to TRBJ1-2; no definite D call. The germline V gene has CDR1 MNHNS and CDR2 SASEGT. V lost 1 base to trimming and J lost 7 bases, with 10 bases between them. There are 13 residues in the CDR3. The CDR3 coding sequence is TGTGCCAGCAGTGAAGTCCCGGAGGGTGGCTACACCTTC. It codes for CASSEVPEGGYTF.

The rearrangement uses TRBV28 and TRBJ1-2; D unresolved. The CDR3 has 13 residues. CDR1 is MDHEN and CDR2 is SYDVKM in the germline V gene. V lost 6 bases to trimming and J lost 4 bases, with 12 bases between them. The CDR3 reads CASSPNGFYGYTF. In DNA, the CDR3 is TGTGCCAGCAGCCCCAACGGTTTCTATGGCTACACCTTC.

The V and J genes are TRBV6-4 and TRBJ2-7, with 7 bases matching TRBD1. The length of the CDR3 is 18 residues. Trimming cost V 4 bases and J 4 bases; bases outside gene matches: 19. Germline V gives CDR1 MRHNA, CDR2 SNTAGT. CDR3 DNA sequence: TGTGCCAGCAGTGTGGTGACAGGGTTTTATAGGGTATGGTACGAGCAGTACTTC. Translation gives CASSVVTGFYRVWYEQYF.

The chain uses TRBV30 and TRBJ1-2; 9 positions match TRBD1. Germline lookup yields CDR1 GTSNPN and CDR2 SVGIG (reference sequence). This CDR3 region has 13 residues. V was pared by 5 bases and J by 6 bases, with 7 bases of the junction left unmatched. CDR3 sequence reads: CAWLQGAYNGYTF. The CDR3, as DNA: TGTGCCTGGCTACAGGGGGCTTATAATGGCTACACCTTC.

The J gene is TRBJ2-5, the V gene TRBV10-3; TRBD1 might be the D (6 bases). Germline CDR1 ENHRY, CDR2 SYGVKD. This CDR3 is 13 amino acids long. V lost 5 bases and J lost 4, with 11 bases in between. DNA for the CDR3: TGTGCCATCAGTCTCAGGGGCGGAGAGACCCAGTACTTC. Protein sequence: CAISLRGGETQYF.

The chain is built from TRBV11-3 and TRBJ2-3; possible D gene TRBD2, 6 bases. Looked up from germline, CDR1 is SGHNT and CDR2 is YENEEA. The V end was cut by 5 bases, the J end by 6 bases, with 18 bases between. The CDR3 totals 15 residues. Written as DNA, the CDR3 is TGTGCCAGCAGCCTCGACTCGACCCGGGGGGATACGCAGTATTTT. Translation gives CASSLDSTRGDTQYF.